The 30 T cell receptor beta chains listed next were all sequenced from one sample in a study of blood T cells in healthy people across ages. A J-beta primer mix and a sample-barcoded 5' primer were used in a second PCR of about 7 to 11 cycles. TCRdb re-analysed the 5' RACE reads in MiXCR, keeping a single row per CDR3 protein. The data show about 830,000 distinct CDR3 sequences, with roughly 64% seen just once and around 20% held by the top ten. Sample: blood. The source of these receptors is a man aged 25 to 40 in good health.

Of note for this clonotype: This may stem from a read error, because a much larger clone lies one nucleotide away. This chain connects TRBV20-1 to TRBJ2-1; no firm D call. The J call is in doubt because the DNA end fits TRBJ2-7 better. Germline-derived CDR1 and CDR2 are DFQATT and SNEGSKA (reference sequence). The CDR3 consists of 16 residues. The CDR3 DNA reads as TGCAGTGCTAGACCCTTGACCCGGAGCTCCTACAATGAGCAGTACTTC. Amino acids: CSARPLTRSSYNEQYF.

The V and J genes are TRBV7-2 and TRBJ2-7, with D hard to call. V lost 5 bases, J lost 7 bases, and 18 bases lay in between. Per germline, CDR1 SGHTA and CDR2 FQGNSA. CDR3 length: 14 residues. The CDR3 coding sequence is TGTGCCAGCAGCACAAACGTGGGTTACAATGAGCAGTACTTC. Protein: CASSTNVGYNEQYF.

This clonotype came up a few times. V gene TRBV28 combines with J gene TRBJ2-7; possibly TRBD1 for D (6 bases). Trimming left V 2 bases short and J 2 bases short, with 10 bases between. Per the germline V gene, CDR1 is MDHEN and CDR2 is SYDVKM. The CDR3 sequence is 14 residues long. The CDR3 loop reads CASSLGGNPYEQYF. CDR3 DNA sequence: TGTGCCAGCAGTTTAGGGGGCAACCCCTACGAGCAGTACTTC.

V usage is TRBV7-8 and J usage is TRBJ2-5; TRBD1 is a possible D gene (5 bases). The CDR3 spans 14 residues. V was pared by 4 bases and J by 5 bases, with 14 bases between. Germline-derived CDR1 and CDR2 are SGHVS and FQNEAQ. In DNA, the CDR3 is TGTGCCAGCAGCTCCCGACCAGCAGGGGAGACCCAGTACTTC. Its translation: CASSSRPAGETQYF.

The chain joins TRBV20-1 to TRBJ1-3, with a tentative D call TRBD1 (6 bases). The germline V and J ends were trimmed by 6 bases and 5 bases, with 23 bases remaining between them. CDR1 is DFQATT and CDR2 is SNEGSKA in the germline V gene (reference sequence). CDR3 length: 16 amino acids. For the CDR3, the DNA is TGCAGTGCCTTCACCCCTTCCCAGGGGTCTAGAAACACCATATATTTT. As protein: CSAFTPSQGSRNTIYF.

The CDR3 DNA reads as TGCGCCAGCAGCCAAGAGTCGGCAGGGCTTAGCTCCTATAATTCACCCCTCCACTTT. It codes for CASSQESAGLSSYNSPLHF. The V call is TRBV4-3, the J call TRBJ1-6; D may be TRBD1 (5 bases). V gave up 0 bases and J gave up 0 bases, with 15 bases separating them. Looked up from germline, CDR1 is LGHNA and CDR2 is YSLEER. The CDR3 consists of 19 residues.

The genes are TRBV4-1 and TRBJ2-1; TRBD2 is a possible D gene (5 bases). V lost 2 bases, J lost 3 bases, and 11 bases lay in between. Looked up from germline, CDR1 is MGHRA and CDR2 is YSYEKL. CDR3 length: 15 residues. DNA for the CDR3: TGCGCCAGCAGCCAACACGGGGATTTCTACAATGAGCAGTTCTTC. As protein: CASSQHGDFYNEQFF.

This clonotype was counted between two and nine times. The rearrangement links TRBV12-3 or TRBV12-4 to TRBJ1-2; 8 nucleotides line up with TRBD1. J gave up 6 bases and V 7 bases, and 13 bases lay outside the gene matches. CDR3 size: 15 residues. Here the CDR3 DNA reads TGTGCCAGCACCACCGGACAGGGTGCCTTCGATGGCTACACCTTC. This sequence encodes CASTTGQGAFDGYTF.

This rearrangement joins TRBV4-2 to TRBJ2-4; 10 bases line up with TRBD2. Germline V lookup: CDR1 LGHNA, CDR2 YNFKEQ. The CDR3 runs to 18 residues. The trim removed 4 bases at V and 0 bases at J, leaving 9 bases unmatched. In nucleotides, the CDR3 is TGTGCCAGCAGCCCCGTGACAGCGGGAGGGCTAGCCAAAAACATTCAGTACTTC. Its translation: CASSPVTAGGLAKNIQYF.

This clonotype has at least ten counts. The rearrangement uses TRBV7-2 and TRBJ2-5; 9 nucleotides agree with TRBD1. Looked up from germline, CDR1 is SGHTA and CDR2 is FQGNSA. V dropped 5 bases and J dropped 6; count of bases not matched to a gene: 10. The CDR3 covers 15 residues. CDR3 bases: TGTGCCAGCAGCAGACAGGGGGGAGGGACTAAGACCCAGTACTTC. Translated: CASSRQGGGTKTQYF.

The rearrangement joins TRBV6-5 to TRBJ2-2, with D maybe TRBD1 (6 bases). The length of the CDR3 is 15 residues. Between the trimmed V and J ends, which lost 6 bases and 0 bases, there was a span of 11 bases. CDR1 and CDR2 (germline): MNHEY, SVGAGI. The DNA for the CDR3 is TGTGCCAGCAGCAGGACAGCCGCGAACACCGGGGAGCTGTTTTTT. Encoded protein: CASSRTAANTGELFF.

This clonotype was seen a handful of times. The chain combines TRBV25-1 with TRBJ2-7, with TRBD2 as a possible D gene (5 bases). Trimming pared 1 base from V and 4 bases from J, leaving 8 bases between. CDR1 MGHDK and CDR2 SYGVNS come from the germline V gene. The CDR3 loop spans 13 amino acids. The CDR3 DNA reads TGTGCCAGCAGTGAATGGACTTTTTACGAGCAGTACTTC. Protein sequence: CASSEWTFYEQYF.

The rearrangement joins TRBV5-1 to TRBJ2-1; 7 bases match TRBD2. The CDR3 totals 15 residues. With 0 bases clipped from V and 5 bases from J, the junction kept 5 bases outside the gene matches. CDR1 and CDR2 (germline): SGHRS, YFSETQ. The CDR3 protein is CASSLETSVDNEQFF. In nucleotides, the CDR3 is TGCGCCAGCAGCTTGGAAACTAGCGTGGACAATGAGCAGTTCTTC.

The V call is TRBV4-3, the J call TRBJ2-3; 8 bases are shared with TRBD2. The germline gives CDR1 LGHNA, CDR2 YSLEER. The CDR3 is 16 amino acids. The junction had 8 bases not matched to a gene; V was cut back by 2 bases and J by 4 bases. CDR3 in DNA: TGCGCCAGCAGCCAAAAGGGACTAGAGTTAGCAGATACGCAGTATTTT. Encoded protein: CASSQKGLELADTQYF.

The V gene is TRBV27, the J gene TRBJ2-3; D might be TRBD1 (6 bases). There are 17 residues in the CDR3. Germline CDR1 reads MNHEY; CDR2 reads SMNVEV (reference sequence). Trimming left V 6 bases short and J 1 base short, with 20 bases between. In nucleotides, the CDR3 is TGTGCCAGCAGCGGTTGGGGGCAGGGCCCACGCACAGATACGCAGTATTTT. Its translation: CASSGWGQGPRTDTQYF.

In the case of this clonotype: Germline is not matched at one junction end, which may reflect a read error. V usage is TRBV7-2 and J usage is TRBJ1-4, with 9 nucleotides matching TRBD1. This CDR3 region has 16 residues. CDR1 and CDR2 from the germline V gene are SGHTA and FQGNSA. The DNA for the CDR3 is TGTGCCAGCCGCTTAGGGACAGGGACTTCGGGAGAAAAACTGTTTTTT. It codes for CASRLGTGTSGEKLFF.

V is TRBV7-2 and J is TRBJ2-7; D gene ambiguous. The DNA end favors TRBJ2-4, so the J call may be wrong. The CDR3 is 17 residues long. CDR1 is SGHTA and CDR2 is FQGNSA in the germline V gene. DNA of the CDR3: TGTGCCAGCAGCCAGAGACGCGACTTCTTAGCCAAAAACATTCAGTACTTC. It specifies CASSQRRDFLAKNIQYF.

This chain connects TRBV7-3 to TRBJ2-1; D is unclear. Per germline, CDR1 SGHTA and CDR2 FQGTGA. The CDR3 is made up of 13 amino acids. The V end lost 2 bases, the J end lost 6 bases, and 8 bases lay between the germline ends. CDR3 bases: TGTGCCAGCAGCTTAGACTCTCTCAATGAGCAGTTCTTC. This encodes CASSLDSLNEQFF.

The CDR3 is CASSSATLAGGQGQFF. The CDR3 nucleotides are TGTGCCAGCAGCTCCGCTACGCTAGCGGGAGGCCAGGGGCAGTTCTTC. This chain joins TRBV7-2 and TRBJ2-1; 11 bases agree with TRBD2. The CDR3 has 16 residues. Germline-derived CDR1 and CDR2 are SGHTA and FQGNSA. With 4 bases clipped from V and 12 bases from J, the junction kept 14 bases outside the gene matches.

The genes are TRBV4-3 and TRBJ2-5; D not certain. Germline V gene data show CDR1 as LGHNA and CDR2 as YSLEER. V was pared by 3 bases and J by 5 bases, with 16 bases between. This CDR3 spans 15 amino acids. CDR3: CASSQGPDTAETQYF. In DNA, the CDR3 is TGCGCCAGCAGCCAGGGCCCAGATACCGCGGAGACCCAGTACTTC.

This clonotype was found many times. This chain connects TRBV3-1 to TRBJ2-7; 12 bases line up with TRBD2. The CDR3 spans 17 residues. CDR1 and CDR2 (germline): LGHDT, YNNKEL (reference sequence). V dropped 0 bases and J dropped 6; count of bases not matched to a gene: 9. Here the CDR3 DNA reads TGTGCCAGCAGCCAAGAGCTAGCGGGAGGGCCCCCGATCGAGCAGTACTTC. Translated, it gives CASSQELAGGPPIEQYF.

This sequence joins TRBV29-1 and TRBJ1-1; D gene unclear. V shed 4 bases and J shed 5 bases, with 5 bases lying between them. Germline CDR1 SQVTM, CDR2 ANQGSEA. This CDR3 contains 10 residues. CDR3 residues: CSVGHTEAFF. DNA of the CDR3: TGCAGCGTTGGGCATACTGAAGCTTTCTTT. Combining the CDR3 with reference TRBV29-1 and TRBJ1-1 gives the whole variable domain SAVISQKPSRDICQRGTSLTIQCQVDSQVTMMFWYRQQPGQSLTLIATANQGSEATYESGFVIDKFPISRPNLTFSTLTVSNMSPEDSSIYLCSVGHTEAFFGQGTRLTVV.

CDR3 coding DNA: TGCAGTGCTAAATACATGGAAGCGGGATATGGCTACACCTTC. Protein product: CSAKYMEAGYGYTF. The chain uses TRBV20-1 and TRBJ1-2; D is unresolved. Germline V CDR1 and CDR2: DFQATT, SNEGSKA (reference sequence). Trimming removed 4 bases at V and 5 bases at J, with 17 bases between. The CDR3 consists of 14 residues.

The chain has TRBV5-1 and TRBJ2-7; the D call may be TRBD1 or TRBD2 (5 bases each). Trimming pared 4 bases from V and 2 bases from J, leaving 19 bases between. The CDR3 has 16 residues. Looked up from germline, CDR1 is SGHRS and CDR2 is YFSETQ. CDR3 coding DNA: TGCGCCAGCAGCCTGGACGCCGGGACCACTACCTACGAGCAGTACTTC. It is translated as CASSLDAGTTTYEQYF.

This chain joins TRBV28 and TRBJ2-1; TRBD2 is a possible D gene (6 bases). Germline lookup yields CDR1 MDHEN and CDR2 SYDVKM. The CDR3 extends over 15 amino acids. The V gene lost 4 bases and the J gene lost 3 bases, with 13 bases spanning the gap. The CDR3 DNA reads TGTGCCAGCAGTTCCCGGGACTCCAGCTACAATGAGCAGTTCTTC. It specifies CASSSRDSSYNEQFF.

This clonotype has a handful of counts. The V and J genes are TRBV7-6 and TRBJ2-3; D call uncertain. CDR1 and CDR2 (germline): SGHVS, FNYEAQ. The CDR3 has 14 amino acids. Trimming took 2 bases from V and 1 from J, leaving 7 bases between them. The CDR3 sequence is CASSLYSGTDTQYF. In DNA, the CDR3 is TGTGCCAGCAGCTTATACAGCGGCACAGATACGCAGTATTTT.

CDR3 amino acids: CASSFSAGLDTGELFF. The CDR3 DNA reads TGTGCCAGCAGCTTCTCAGCGGGACTAGATACCGGGGAGCTGTTTTTT. The V and J genes are TRBV7-3 and TRBJ2-2; 8 bases fit TRBD2. Germline assignment: CDR1 SGHTA and CDR2 FQGTGA. J gave up 5 bases and V 3 bases, and 8 bases lay outside the gene matches. CDR3 size: 16 residues.

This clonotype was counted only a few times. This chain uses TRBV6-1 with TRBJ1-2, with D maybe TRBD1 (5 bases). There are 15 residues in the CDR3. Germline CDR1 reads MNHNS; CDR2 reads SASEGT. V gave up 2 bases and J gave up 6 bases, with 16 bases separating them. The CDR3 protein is CASSEFGGGKHGYTF. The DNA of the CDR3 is TGTGCCAGCAGTGAATTTGGGGGGGGAAAGCATGGCTACACCTTC.

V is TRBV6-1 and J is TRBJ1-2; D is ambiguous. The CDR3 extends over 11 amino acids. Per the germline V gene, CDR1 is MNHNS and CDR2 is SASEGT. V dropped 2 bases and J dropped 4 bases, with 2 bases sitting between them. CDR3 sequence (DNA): TGTGCCAGCAGTGAACCCTATGGCTACACCTTC. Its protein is CASSEPYGYTF.

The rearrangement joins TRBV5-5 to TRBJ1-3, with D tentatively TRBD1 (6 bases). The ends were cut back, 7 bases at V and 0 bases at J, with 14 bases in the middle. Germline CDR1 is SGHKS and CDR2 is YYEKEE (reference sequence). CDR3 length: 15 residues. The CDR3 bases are TGTGCCAGCGGGAGTACGACAGGCTCTGGAAACACCATATATTTT. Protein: CASGSTTGSGNTIYF.